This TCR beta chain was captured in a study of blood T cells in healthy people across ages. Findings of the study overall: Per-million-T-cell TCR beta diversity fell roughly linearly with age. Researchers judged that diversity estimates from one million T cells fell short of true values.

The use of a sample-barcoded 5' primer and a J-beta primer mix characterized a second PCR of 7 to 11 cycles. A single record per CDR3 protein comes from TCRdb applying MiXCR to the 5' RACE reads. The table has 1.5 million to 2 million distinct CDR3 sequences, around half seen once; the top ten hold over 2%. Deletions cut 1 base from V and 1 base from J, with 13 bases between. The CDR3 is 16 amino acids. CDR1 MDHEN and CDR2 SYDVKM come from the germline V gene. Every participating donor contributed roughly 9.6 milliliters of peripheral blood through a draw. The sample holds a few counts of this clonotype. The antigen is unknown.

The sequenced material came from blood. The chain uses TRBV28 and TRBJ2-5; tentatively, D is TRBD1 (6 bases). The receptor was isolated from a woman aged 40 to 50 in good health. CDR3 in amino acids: CASSLLDSGVQETQYF. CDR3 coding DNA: TGTGCCAGCAGTTTATTGGACAGTGGCGTCCAAGAGACCCAGTACTTC.